These 12 T cell receptor beta chains were all obtained from the same sample, sequenced in a study of CD8 T cells in ankylosing spondylitis. A single record per CDR3 protein comes from TCRdb applying MiXCR to the 5' RACE reads. The sample lists 350,000 to 400,000 distinct CDR3 sequences; more than 20% were seen once. What was sequenced was blood, either unsorted or a sorted T cell fraction (not recorded which). The receptors derive from a male donor with ankylosing spondylitis or in good health (not recorded which).

The chain is built from TRBV20-1 and TRBJ2-1, with 11 bases that match TRBD2. The germline CDR1 and CDR2 sequences are DFQATT and SNEGSKA (reference sequence). The trim removed 0 bases at V and 2 bases at J, leaving 15 bases unmatched. The CDR3 contains 20 residues. CDR3 amino acids: CSARDGISGGALRTYNEQFF. In DNA, the CDR3 is TGCAGTGCTAGAGATGGAATTAGCGGGGGGGCCTTACGGACCTACAATGAGCAGTTCTTC.

This chain uses TRBV2 with TRBJ2-7; tentative D call: TRBD2 (6 bases). This CDR3 comprises 14 residues. CDR1 and CDR2 (germline): SNHLY, FYNNEI. V lost 6 bases to trimming and J lost 4 bases, with 16 bases between them. CDR3 DNA: TGTGCCAGCAGCCCCAGCGGGCTAGAATACGAGCAGTACTTC. Its protein product is CASSPSGLEYEQYF.

There are a few counts of this clonotype. The chain carries TRBV20-1 and TRBJ2-4; D is possibly TRBD1 (5 bases). The length of the CDR3 is 15 residues. Per the germline V gene, CDR1 is DFQATT and CDR2 is SNEGSKA (reference sequence). V was trimmed by 4 bases and J by 3 bases, leaving 16 bases between them. For the CDR3, the DNA is TGCAGTGCTACAGAAACCAGGGAAGTCAAAAACATTCAGTACTTC. Residues: CSATETREVKNIQYF.

The genes are TRBV6-2 or TRBV6-3 and TRBJ2-1, with TRBD1 as a possible D gene (7 bases). Trimming cost V 0 bases and J 9 bases, with 18 bases left between them. The CDR3 has 16 amino acids. Germline CDR1 MNHEY, CDR2 SVGEGT. The CDR3 nucleotides read TGTGCCAGCAGTTACTCGAGGGCAGGGGGGTGGCGTGAGCAGTTCTTC. Amino acid sequence: CASSYSRAGGWREQFF.

This clonotype showed up many times. V usage is TRBV12-3 or TRBV12-4 and J usage is TRBJ2-5; weak D call: TRBD1 (6 bases). The V and J ends lost 4 bases and 3 bases respectively, with 12 bases between them. The CDR3 contains 14 residues. CDR3 coding DNA: TGTGCCAGCAGTTACGGCAGGGGAGAAGAGACCCAGTACTTC. Amino acid sequence: CASSYGRGEETQYF.

The CDR3 loop is CSARDDSGRRFDYEQYF. The CDR3 DNA reads as TGCAGTGCTAGAGATGACTCTGGACGGAGGTTTGACTACGAGCAGTACTTC. The V call is TRBV20-1, the J call TRBJ2-7; D possibly corresponds to TRBD2 (5 bases). V was clipped by 0 bases and J by 3 bases, with 21 bases between them. Germline CDR1 and CDR2: DFQATT and SNEGSKA (reference sequence). CDR3 length: 17 amino acids.

V usage is TRBV28 and J usage is TRBJ2-5, with TRBD2 identical over 9 bases. Per germline, CDR1 MDHEN and CDR2 SYDVKM. This CDR3 is 15 amino acids long. V lost 2 bases and J lost 2; bases outside the gene matches: 3. DNA of the CDR3: TGTGCCAGCAGTTTAGATCTAGCGGGGCAAGAGACCCAGTACTTC. Amino acids: CASSLDLAGQETQYF.

The chain recombines TRBV7-9 with TRBJ2-1; D remains unclear. The V end lost 7 bases, the J end lost 0 bases, and 10 bases lay between the germline ends. Germline V gives CDR1 SEHNR, CDR2 FQNEAQ (reference sequence). This CDR3 has 14 residues. The CDR3 reads CASTPAASYNEQFF. The CDR3 nucleotides are TGTGCCAGCACCCCGGCGGCCTCCTACAATGAGCAGTTCTTC.

The sample holds a few counts of this clonotype. V usage is TRBV5-1 and J usage is TRBJ2-7; 9 nucleotides match TRBD1. In germline, CDR1 is SGHRS, CDR2 YFSETQ. V gave up 5 bases and J gave up 5 bases; unmatched junction bases: 8. The CDR3 covers 14 residues. The CDR3 is CASRPGQGPHEQYF. The CDR3 coding sequence is TGCGCCAGCAGACCGGGACAGGGTCCCCACGAGCAGTACTTC.

The chain couples TRBV5-5 to TRBJ1-1, with 8 bases aligning to TRBD1. This CDR3 spans 15 amino acids. J was trimmed by 4 bases and V by 3 bases; bases with no gene match: 8. Germline V lookup: CDR1 SGHKS, CDR2 YYEKEE (reference sequence). The DNA of the CDR3 is TGTGCCAGCAGCTCTTCAAACAGGGGGGGCACTGAAGCTTTCTTT. Translating gives CASSSSNRGGTEAFF.

The chain has TRBV18 and TRBJ2-1; 11 nucleotides match TRBD1. This CDR3 spans 19 amino acids. J gave up 8 bases and V 2 bases, and 17 bases lay outside the gene matches. In germline, CDR1 is KGHSH, CDR2 LQKENI. CDR3 sequence reads: CASSPIKVKLGTGGHEQFF. The DNA for the CDR3 is TGTGCCAGCTCACCAATCAAGGTTAAGCTCGGGACAGGGGGACATGAGCAGTTCTTC.

This clonotype has just a few counts. The genes are TRBV7-2 and TRBJ2-3; 9 bases are a match to TRBD1. Germline loops: CDR1 SGHTA, CDR2 FQGNSA. The CDR3 is 13 amino acids. The V gene end was trimmed by 5 bases and the J gene end by 5 bases; junction bases not matched to a gene: 2. The CDR3 DNA reads TGTGCCAGCAGCCCGACAGGGGGAGATACGCAGTATTTT. Translated, it gives CASSPTGGDTQYF.